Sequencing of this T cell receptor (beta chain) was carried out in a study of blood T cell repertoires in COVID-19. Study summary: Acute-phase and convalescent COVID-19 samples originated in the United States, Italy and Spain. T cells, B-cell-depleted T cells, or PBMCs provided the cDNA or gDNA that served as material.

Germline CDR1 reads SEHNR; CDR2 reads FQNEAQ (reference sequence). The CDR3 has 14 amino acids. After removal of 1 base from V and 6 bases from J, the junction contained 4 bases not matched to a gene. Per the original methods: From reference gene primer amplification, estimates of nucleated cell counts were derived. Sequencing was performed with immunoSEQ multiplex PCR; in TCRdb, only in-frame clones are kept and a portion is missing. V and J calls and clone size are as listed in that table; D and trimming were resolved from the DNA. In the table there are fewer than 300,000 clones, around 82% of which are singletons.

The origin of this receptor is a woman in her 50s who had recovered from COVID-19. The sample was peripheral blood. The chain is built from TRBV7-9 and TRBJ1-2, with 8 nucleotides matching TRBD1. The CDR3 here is CASSLGGTGNGYTF. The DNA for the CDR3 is TGTGCCAGCAGCTTAGGAGGGACAGGCAATGGCTACACCTTC.